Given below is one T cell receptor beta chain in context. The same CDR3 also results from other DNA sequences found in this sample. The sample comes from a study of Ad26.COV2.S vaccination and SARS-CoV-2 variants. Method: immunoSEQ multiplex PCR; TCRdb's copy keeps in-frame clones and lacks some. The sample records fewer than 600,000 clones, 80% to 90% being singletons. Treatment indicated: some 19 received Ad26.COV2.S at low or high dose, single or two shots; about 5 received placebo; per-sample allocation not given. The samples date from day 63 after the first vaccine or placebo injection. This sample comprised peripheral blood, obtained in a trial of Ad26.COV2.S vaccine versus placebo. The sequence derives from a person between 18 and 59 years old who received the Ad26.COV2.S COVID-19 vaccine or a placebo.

The CDR3 DNA sequence: TGCAGTGCTAGTGGAAGCACAGATACGCAGTATTTT. This sequence encodes CSASGSTDTQYF. V usage is TRBV20-1 and J usage is TRBJ2-3; no clear D gene. Germline-derived CDR1 and CDR2 are DFQATT and SNEGSKA (reference sequence). The V and J ends lost 3 bases and 0 bases respectively, with 4 bases between them. The CDR3 loop spans 12 amino acids.